The clone carrying this TCR beta chain was detected a few times. This entry belongs to a study of patients and donors after allogeneic stem cell transplantation. The CDR3 length is 17 residues. The V gene's germline CDR1 is SGHTA and CDR2 FQGNSA. V was shortened by 1 base and J by 2 bases, with 15 bases between the two germline ends. TCRdb processed the RT-PCR reads anew with MiXCR; each CDR3 protein has one entry. The sample lists 400,000 to 450,000 distinct CDR3 sequences, more than 15% occurring once. Sequencing was done on a sample of blood, either unsorted or a sorted T cell fraction (not recorded which). This chain uses TRBV7-2 with TRBJ1-3; D unresolved. The clonotype was recovered from a human donor who was either an allogeneic HSCT recipient or a stem cell or donor lymphocyte infusion donor (not recorded which). It is not recorded whose cells these are; they may come from a transplant donor. This chain's CDR3 is CASSLVPQKGTGNTIYF. CDR3 DNA sequence: TGTGCCAGCAGCTTAGTTCCTCAAAAGGGAACTGGAAACACCATATATTTT.